Listed below are T cell receptor beta chains from one sample, sequenced in a study of shared clonotypes between healthy human individuals. Clones were sequenced by immunoSEQ multiplex PCR, and TCRdb holds only the in-frame ones, with some missing. The profile shows roughly 500,000 clones, roughly 95% of them singletons. Sequencing was done on a sample of naive CD4+ T cells sorted from blood. Every receptor here comes from a woman aged 25-40 years in good health. CDR3s include the opening cysteine and the closing phenylalanine or tryptophan. The order of the fields is CDR3 DNA, CDR3 protein, D gene, V gene, clone size, J gene. A D gene is named only where the DNA matches it firmly. The size of a clone is reported for some rows only, either as once, few or many, or as a class for expanded clones.

DNA: TGTGCCAGCAGCTTGGTTCCCCAGGGGGCGGGCGGGGAGCTGTTTTTT
CDR3: CASSLVPQGAGGELFF
D: TRBD1
V: TRBV5-4
size: NA
J: TRBJ2-2

DNA: TGTGCCAGCAGCCGGGACAGGGTAGGGTCCTACGAGCAGTACTTC
CDR3: CASSRDRVGSYEQYF
D: TRBD1
V: TRBV11-2
size: NA
J: TRBJ2-7

DNA: TGCGCCAGCAGCGCCACTAGCGGGACAGATACGCAGTATTTT
CDR3: CASSATSGTDTQYF
D: TRBD2
V: TRBV5-1
size: NA
J: TRBJ2-3

DNA: TGTGCCAGCAGCTCCCGGACAGGGACCTACGAGCAGTACTTC
CDR3: CASSSRTGTYEQYF
D: TRBD1
V: TRBV7-9
size: NA
J: TRBJ2-7

DNA: TGTGCCAGCAGCGTAGGGCTAGACATCCGAGGGGAGACCCAGTACTTC
CDR3: CASSVGLDIRGETQYF
D: NA
V: TRBV9
size: NA
J: TRBJ2-5

DNA: TGTGCCTGGAGTGGGACTAGCCGATCCACAGATACGCAGTATTTT
CDR3: CAWSGTSRSTDTQYF
D: TRBD2
V: TRBV30
size: NA
J: TRBJ2-3

DNA: TGCAGCGTTGTTGGGGACAGGCCGTACAATGAGCAGTTCTTC
CDR3: CSVVGDRPYNEQFF
D: TRBD1
V: TRBV29-1
size: once
J: TRBJ2-1

DNA: TGTGCCAGCAGCTTGTTAGCGGGGAGTACGCACAATGAGCAGTTCTTC
CDR3: CASSLLAGSTHNEQFF
D: TRBD2
V: TRBV5-6
size: NA
J: TRBJ2-1

DNA: TGTGCCAGCAGCCCAGTAGTGGGACAGGTACAAGAGACCCAGTACTTC
CDR3: CASSPVVGQVQETQYF
D: TRBD1
V: TRBV27
size: NA
J: TRBJ2-5

DNA: TGTGCCAGCAGGGAAGGGGGTGTGGGGACCTACGAGCAGTACTTC
CDR3: CASREGGVGTYEQYF
D: NA
V: TRBV7-2
size: NA
J: TRBJ2-7

DNA: TGTGCCAGCAGTACCCTGGGACTAGCGGGGGGCTACGAGCAGTACTTC
CDR3: CASSTLGLAGGYEQYF
D: TRBD2
V: TRBV28
size: NA
J: TRBJ2-7

DNA: TGTGCCAGCAGCCAAGATCGGGACAGGGCCGCCGGCTACACCTTC
CDR3: CASSQDRDRAAGYTF
D: TRBD1
V: TRBV4-2
size: NA
J: TRBJ1-2

DNA: TGTGCCAGTAGTATCGGACTAGCGGGAGTCTACGAGCAGTACTTC
CDR3: CASSIGLAGVYEQYF
D: TRBD2
V: TRBV19
size: NA
J: TRBJ2-7

DNA: TGTGCCAGCAGTTTATCTTCCCCCAGGATGGAGCCCCAGCATTTT
CDR3: CASSLSSPRMEPQHF
D: NA
V: TRBV28
size: NA
J: TRBJ1-5

DNA: TGTGCCAGCAGCTTAACAGGGTCCTCTGGGGCCAACGTCCTGACTTTC
CDR3: CASSLTGSSGANVLTF
D: NA
V: TRBV7-3
size: NA
J: TRBJ2-6

DNA: TGTGCCAGCAGCTTGGGGCAGGGGGGTTACAATGAGCAGTTCTTC
CDR3: CASSLGQGGYNEQFF
D: NA
V: TRBV5-8
size: NA
J: TRBJ2-1

DNA: TGTGCCATCACCAAAGGCGGGACAGGTACTGAAGCTTTCTTT
CDR3: CAITKGGTGTEAFF
D: TRBD1
V: TRBV10-3
size: NA
J: TRBJ1-1

DNA: TGTGCCAGCAGTGAATGGGGCGAGCAGTACTTC
CDR3: CASSEWGEQYF
D: NA
V: TRBV6-1
size: NA
J: TRBJ2-7

DNA: TGTGCCAGCAGGCCGCTAGCGGTAATCACAGATACGCAGTATTTT
CDR3: CASRPLAVITDTQYF
D: TRBD2
V: TRBV6-6
size: NA
J: TRBJ2-3

DNA: TGTGCCAGTAGACGAGCGGGAGTTGGGGACATTCAGTACTTC
CDR3: CASRRAGVGDIQYF
D: TRBD2
V: TRBV19
size: NA
J: TRBJ2-4

DNA: TGTGCCAGCAGCTTGACAGGGTACAATCAGCCCCAGCATTTT
CDR3: CASSLTGYNQPQHF
D: NA
V: TRBV5-5
size: NA
J: TRBJ1-5

DNA: TGTGCCAGCGGTTACCCTGGGGGGTACGAGCAGTACTTC
CDR3: CASGYPGGYEQYF
D: NA
V: TRBV28
size: NA
J: TRBJ2-7

DNA: TGTGCCAGCAGCTCATCCGGGACTAGCGGCCAAGAGACCCAGTACTTC
CDR3: CASSSSGTSGQETQYF
D: TRBD2
V: TRBV7-7
size: NA
J: TRBJ2-5

DNA: TGTGCCACCAGCGAACCCGGGACTAGCGGGAGGAATGAGCAGTTCTTC
CDR3: CATSEPGTSGRNEQFF
D: TRBD2
V: TRBV15
size: NA
J: TRBJ2-1

DNA: TGTGCCAGCTCACCACCAAGTCAGGGCATCAGGCCCAACGTCCTGACTTTC
CDR3: CASSPPSQGIRPNVLTF
D: NA
V: TRBV18
size: once
J: TRBJ2-6

DNA: TGTGCCAGCAGCTTTGAGTATGCGGGAGGCCAAGAGACCCAGTACTTC
CDR3: CASSFEYAGGQETQYF
D: TRBD2
V: TRBV11-2
size: NA
J: TRBJ2-5

DNA: TGTGCCAGCAGCTCGTTAGAGGTGGTTATATACGAGACCCAGTACTTC
CDR3: CASSSLEVVIYETQYF
D: NA
V: TRBV7-9
size: NA
J: TRBJ2-5

DNA: TGTGCCAGCAGAGAATCGGGACTCAGCACAGATACGCAGTATTTT
CDR3: CASRESGLSTDTQYF
D: NA
V: TRBV6-6
size: NA
J: TRBJ2-3